Sequencing of this T cell receptor (beta chain) was carried out in a study of T-cell reconstitution after alpha-beta-depleted transplantation in children. Study-level points and caveats: Hyperexpanded clones declined; after one year, newly produced T cells mostly supplied diversity. Reportedly, only several hundred clones from non-depleted graft cells drove alpha-beta T-cell counts at about two months. For some patients, TCRbeta diversity was high at day 60 because of recipient T cells and thymic progenitors that survived.

The CDR3 extends over 15 amino acids. CDR1 and CDR2 (germline): MGHRA, YSYEKL. V lost 2 bases and J lost 2, with 10 bases in between. This clonotype was recorded at least ten times. Its antigen is still unknown. Preparation of the TCRbeta library was carried out with unique molecular identifiers. TCRdb processed the PCR reads anew with MiXCR; each CDR3 protein has one entry. The sample has fewer than 550,000 distinct CDR3 sequences, over 9.5% seen once. The receptor comes from a child between 2 and 9 years old with inherited bone marrow failure, due to receive a stem cell transplant. The chain uses TRBV4-1 and TRBJ2-1, with D perhaps TRBD2 (6 bases). The sequencing used PBMCs, collected before TCRalphabeta/CD19-depleted stem cell transplant. In DNA form, the CDR3 reads TGCGCCAGCAGCCAATCGGGAGTACCCTACAATGAGCAGTTCTTC. This sequence encodes CASSQSGVPYNEQFF.